A selection of T cell receptor beta chains follows, all from one sample in a study of Graves' ophthalmopathy and Graves' hyperthyroidism. TCRdb passed the multiplex PCR reads through MiXCR, listing each CDR3 protein once. The sample consists of roughly 400,000 distinct CDR3 sequences, roughly 15% of them appearing once. Sequenced input: peripheral blood. Source of these receptors: a woman in her late teens or twenties with stable Graves' hyperthyroidism. CDR3s leave out the opening cysteine and the closing phenylalanine or tryptophan. Each record gives: CDR3 length, V gene, CDR3 protein.

11 | TRBV27 | ASSSGAGNTIY
11 | TRBV6-2/TRBV6-3 | ASTPGPLDEQY
11 | TRBV29-1 | SVENRGDTEAF
12 | TRBV9 | ASSLQEIGETQY
10 | TRBV7-2 | ASSLDGSPLH
13 | TRBV5-8 | ASSREQETLYGYT
14 | TRBV10-1 | ASSESRDRSSYEQY
15 | TRBV12-3/TRBV12-4 | ASSFLTGGLAKNIQY
12 | TRBV12-3/TRBV12-4 | ASSLARQITEAF
15 | TRBV28 | ASSPPAGDYSNQPQH
14 | TRBV19 | ASSSDRGNGNQPQH
12 | TRBV12-3/TRBV12-4 | ASRRPGSNTEAF
10 | TRBV24-1 | ATSDSGTEAF
14 | TRBV7-2 | ASSLVPQLPQETQY
14 | TRBV6-5 | ASSHGERGHNQPQH
15 | TRBV19 | ASTGPRGGYSGNTIY
12 | TRBV11-2 | ASSFRRGNYGYT
11 | TRBV2 | ASSAQEDTEAF
9 | TRBV6-2/TRBV6-3 | ASSYSFEQY
11 | TRBV6-1 | ASSKTGAGGYT
12 | TRBV12-3/TRBV12-4 | ASRPGTGSGVDT
16 | TRBV20-1 | SARNDLDRGQMSHEQY
10 | TRBV7-9 | ASAHPAYEQY
14 | TRBV6-5 | ASSYSGLGGPLTQY
9 | TRBV12-3/TRBV12-4 | ATRLAAEAF
9 | TRBV6-1 | ASSAMTEAF
13 | TRBV7-9 | ASSQTGGLGYGYT
11 | TRBV18 | ASSPRRTPEAF
13 | TRBV12-3/TRBV12-4 | ASRPGGWGNQTQY
16 | TRBV6-2/TRBV6-3 | VSSSVGLAGGNRYEQY
11 | TRBV6-1 | ARWGGEITEAF
12 | TRBV7-8 | ASSLEGGDRGYT
13 | TRBV6-5 | ASSYSWGGAYEQY
14 | TRBV20-1 | SAKKAGRWDNSPLH
14 | TRBV6-1 | ASSRREGGASYEQY
14 | TRBV11-2 | ASSTYRGQGSYEQY
15 | TRBV4-1 | ASSQGVVGLAGLEQY
14 | TRBV4-2 | ASSQDGSGEVKTQY
10 | TRBV6-2/TRBV6-3 | ATSRQSPEAL
14 | TRBV6-5 | ASSYLAGVSKETQY
12 | TRBV7-9 | ASSAVTGRSTIY